The T cell receptor (beta chain) described here comes from a study of patients with pleural tuberculosis (dated by TCRdb to the mid-2010s). The instrument was an Illumina Genome Analyzer IIx. In-frame beta chains were kept once TCRdb had trimmed the public reads at Q25 with fastp and called clones with MiXCR. A single entry per CDR3 protein holds the most common genes and DNA from its merged rows. For this sample there are almost 30,000 distinct CDR3 sequences; 15% to 20% appear just once. Roughly 3.4% of the sample belongs to the ten largest clones. In the germline V gene (reference sequence), CDR1 corresponds to SGHAT and CDR2 to FQDESV. Trimming removed 4 bases from V and 1 base from J; the gene matches leave 8 bases unexplained. The cysteine opens and the phenylalanine closes a CDR3 of 16 amino acids. The CDR3 DNA has 48 bases and is translated from base 1. To note about this clonotype: Its antigen specificity is not known. Base quality data are lacking; no much larger clone is found one base away.

This receptor was obtained from a human donor with pleural tuberculosis. Sequencing was carried out using peripheral blood. Recombination linked TRBV11-1 to TRBJ2-7; 9 nucleotides in the junction match TRBD2. The CDR3 region reads CASSSPLAGGSYEQYF. The nucleotides read TGTGCCAGCAGCTCGCCCCTGGCGGGGGGGTCCTACGAGCAGTACTTC.